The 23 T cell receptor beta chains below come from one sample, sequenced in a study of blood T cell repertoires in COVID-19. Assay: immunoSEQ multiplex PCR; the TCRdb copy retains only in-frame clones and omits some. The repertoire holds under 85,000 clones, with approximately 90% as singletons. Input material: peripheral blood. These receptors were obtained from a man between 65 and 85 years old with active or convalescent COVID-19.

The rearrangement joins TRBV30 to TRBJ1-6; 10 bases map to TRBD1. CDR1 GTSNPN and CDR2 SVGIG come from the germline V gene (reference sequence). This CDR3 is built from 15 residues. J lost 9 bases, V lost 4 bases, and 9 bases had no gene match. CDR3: CAWTPPGQGISPLHF. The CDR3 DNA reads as TGTGCCTGGACCCCACCGGGACAGGGGATTTCACCCCTCCACTTT.

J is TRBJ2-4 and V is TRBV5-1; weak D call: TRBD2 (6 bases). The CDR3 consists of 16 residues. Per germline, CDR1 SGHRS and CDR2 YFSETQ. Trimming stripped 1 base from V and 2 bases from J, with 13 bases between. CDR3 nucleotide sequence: TGCGCCAGCAGCTTGATAACGGGAGTCACCAAAAACATTCAGTACTTC. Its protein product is CASSLITGVTKNIQYF.

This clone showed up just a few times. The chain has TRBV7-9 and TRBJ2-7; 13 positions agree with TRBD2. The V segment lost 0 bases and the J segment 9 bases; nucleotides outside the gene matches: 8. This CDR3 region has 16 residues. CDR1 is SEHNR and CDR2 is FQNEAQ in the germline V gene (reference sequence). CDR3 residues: CASSLAGGLAGVGQYF. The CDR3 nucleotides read TGTGCCAGCAGCTTAGCGGGCGGACTAGCGGGAGTGGGGCAGTACTTC.

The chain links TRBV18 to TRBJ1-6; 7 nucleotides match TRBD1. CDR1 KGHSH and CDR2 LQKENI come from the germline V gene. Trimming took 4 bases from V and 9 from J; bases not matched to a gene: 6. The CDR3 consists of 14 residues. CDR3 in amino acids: CASSLGTVPSPLHF. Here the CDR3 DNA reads TGTGCCAGCTCACTCGGGACAGTTCCTTCACCCCTCCACTTT.

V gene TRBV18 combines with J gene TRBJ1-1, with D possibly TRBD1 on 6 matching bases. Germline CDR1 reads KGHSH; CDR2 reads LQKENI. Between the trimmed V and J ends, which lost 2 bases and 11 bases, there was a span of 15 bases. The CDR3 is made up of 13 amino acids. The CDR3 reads CASSPEAARGAFF. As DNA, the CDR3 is TGTGCCAGCTCACCAGAGGCGGCTAGGGGGGCTTTCTTT.

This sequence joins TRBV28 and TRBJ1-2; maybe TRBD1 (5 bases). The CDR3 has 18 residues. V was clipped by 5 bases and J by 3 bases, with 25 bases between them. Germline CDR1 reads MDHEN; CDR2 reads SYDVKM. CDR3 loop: CASSLTGRPTFGDYGYTF. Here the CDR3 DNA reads TGTGCCAGCAGTCTCACAGGACGCCCTACTTTCGGTGACTATGGCTACACCTTC.

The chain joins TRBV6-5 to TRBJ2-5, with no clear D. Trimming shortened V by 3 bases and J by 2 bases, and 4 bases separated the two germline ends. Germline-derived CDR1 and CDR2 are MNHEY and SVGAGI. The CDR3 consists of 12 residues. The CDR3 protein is CASSYSQETQYF. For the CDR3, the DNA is TGTGCCAGCAGTTATTCTCAAGAGACCCAGTACTTC.

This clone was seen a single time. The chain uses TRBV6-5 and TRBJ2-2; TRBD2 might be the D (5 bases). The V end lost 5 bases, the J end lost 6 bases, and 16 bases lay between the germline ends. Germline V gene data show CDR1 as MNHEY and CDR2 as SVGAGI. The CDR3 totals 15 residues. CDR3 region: CASSRLLASAGELFF. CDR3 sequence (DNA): TGTGCCAGCAGTCGCCTTCTAGCCTCTGCCGGGGAGCTGTTTTTT.

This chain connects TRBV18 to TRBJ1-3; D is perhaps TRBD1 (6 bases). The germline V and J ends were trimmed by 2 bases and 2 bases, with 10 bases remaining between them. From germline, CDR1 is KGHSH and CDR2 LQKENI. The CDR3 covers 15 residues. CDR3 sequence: CASSPSAGAGNTIYF. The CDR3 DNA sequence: TGTGCCAGCTCACCATCGGCAGGGGCTGGAAACACCATATATTTT.

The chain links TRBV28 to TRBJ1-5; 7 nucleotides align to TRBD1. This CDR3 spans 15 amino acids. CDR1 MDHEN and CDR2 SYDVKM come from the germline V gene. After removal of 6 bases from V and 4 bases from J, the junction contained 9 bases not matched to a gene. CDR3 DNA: TGTGCCAGCAGCCCCCCCGGACAGGTTAATCAGCCCCAGCATTTT. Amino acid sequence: CASSPPGQVNQPQHF.

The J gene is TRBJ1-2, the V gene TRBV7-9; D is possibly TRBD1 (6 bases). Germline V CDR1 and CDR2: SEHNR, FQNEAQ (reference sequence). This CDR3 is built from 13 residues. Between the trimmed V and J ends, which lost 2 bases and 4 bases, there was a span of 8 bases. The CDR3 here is CASSLQGPYGYTF. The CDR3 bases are TGTGCCAGCAGCTTACAGGGGCCCTATGGCTACACCTTC. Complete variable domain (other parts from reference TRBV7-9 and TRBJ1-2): DTGVSQNPRHKITKRGQNVTFRCDPISEHNRLYWYRQTLGQGPEFLTYFQNEAQLEKSRLLSDRFSAERPKGSFSTLEIQRTEQGDSAMYLCASSLQGPYGYTFGSGTRLTVV.

The CDR3 reads CASSPEGRTGLKTQYF. CDR3 bases: TGTGCCAGCTCACCCGAAGGGCGGACAGGGCTGAAGACCCAGTACTTC. V usage is TRBV18 and J usage is TRBJ2-5; 8 nucleotides align to TRBD1. The V gene end was trimmed by 3 bases and the J gene end by 6 bases; junction bases not matched to a gene: 12. CDR3 size: 16 residues. Germline V gene sequence: CDR1 KGHSH, CDR2 LQKENI.

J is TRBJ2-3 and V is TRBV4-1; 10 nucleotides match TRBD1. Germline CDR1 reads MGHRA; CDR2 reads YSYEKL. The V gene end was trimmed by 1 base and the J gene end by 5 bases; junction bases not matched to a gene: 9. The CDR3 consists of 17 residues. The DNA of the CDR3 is TGCGCCAGCAGCCAAGTTGGCGCTCGGACAGGGGGAGATACGCAGTATTTT. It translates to CASSQVGARTGGDTQYF.

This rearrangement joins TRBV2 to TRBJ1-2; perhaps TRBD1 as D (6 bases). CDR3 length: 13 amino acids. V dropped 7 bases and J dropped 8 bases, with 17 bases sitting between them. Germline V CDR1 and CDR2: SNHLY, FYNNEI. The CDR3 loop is CASITRGSRGYTF. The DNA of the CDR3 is TGTGCCAGCATTACAAGGGGGTCCCGGGGCTACACCTTC.

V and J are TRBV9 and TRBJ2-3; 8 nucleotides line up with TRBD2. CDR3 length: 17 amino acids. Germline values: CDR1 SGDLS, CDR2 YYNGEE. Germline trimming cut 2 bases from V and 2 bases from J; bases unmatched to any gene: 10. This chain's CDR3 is CASSVSSGTRFTDTQYF. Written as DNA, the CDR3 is TGTGCCAGCAGCGTCTCTTCCGGGACTAGATTCACAGATACGCAGTATTTT.

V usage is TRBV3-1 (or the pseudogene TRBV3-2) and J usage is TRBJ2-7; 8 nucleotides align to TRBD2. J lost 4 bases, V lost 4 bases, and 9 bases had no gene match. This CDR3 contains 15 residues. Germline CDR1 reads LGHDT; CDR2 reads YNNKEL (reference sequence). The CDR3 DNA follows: TGTGCCAGCAGCCTAGCTAGCGGGTTGGCGTACGAGCAGTACTTC. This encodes CASSLASGLAYEQYF.

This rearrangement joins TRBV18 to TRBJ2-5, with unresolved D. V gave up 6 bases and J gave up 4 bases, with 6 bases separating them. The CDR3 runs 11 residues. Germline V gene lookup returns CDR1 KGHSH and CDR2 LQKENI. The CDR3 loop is CASSSGETQYF. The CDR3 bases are TGTGCCAGCTCGTCGGGAGAGACCCAGTACTTC.

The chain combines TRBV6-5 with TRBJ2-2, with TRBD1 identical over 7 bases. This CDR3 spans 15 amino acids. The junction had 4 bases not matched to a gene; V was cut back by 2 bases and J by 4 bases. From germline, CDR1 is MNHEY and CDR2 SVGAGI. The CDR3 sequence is CASSYRQGATGELFF. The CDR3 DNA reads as TGTGCCAGCAGTTACAGACAGGGTGCCACCGGGGAGCTGTTTTTT.

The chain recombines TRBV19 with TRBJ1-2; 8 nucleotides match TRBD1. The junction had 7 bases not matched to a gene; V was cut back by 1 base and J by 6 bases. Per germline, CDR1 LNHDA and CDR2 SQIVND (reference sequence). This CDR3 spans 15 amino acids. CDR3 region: CASSIAGQVPDGYTF. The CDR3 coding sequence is TGTGCCAGTAGTATAGCGGGACAGGTTCCTGATGGCTACACCTTC.

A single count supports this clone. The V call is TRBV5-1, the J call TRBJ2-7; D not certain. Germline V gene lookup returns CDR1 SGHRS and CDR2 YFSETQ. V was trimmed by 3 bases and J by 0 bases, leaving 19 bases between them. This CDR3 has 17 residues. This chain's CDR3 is CASSSLATDTASYEQYF. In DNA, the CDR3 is TGCGCCAGCAGCTCGCTGGCAACAGACACCGCCTCCTACGAGCAGTACTTC. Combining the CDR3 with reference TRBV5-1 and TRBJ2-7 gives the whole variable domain KAGVTQTPRYLIKTRGQQVTLSCSPISGHRSVSWYQQTPGQGLQFLFEYFSETQRNKGNFPGRFSGRQFSNSRSEMNVSTLELGDSALYLCASSSLATDTASYEQYFGPGTRLTVT.

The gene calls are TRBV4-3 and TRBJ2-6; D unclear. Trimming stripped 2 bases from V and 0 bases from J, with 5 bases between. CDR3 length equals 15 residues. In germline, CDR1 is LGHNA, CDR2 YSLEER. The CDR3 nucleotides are TGCGCCAGCAGCCAACAGGTCTCTGGGGCCAACGTCCTGACTTTC. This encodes CASSQQVSGANVLTF.

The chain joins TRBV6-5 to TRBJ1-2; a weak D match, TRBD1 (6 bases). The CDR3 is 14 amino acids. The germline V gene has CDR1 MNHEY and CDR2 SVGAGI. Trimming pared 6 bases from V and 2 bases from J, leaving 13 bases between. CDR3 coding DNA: TGTGCCAGCAGGGCCGAGGGGGGGAACTATGGCTACACCTTC. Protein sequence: CASRAEGGNYGYTF.

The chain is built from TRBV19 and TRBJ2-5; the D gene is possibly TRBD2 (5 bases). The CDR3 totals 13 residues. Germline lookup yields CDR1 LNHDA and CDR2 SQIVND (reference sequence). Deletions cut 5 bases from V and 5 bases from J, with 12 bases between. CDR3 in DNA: TGTGCCAGTAGTGGGCAATCGGGGGAGACCCAGTACTTC. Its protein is CASSGQSGETQYF.